Included here is one TCR beta chain sequence, with context. The data stem from a study of regulatory T cells in long-lasting Graves disease. There are 11 residues in the CDR3. V was cut by 1 base and J by 14 bases, with 6 bases left in between. Per the germline V gene, CDR1 is SGHTA and CDR2 is FQGNSA. Indicated time point: persistent/refractory GD, antithyroid drugs over 5 years with positive TRAb. TCR sequences were obtained from RNA taken from PBMCs. The TCR beta library used iRepertoire HTBI primers with Arm-PCR amplification of CDR3. TCRdb re-derived calls from the multiplex PCR reads in MiXCR, one entry per CDR3 protein. The profile shows 700,000 or so distinct CDR3 sequences, around 30% of them singletons.

This TCR was sampled from a female donor with Graves disease. The specimen comprised peripheral blood mononuclear cells (PBMCs), sampled when the disease was refractory, from a patient treated with antithyroid drugs. The J gene is TRBJ1-6, the V gene TRBV7-2; the D is unclear. CDR3 region: CASSLVGSLHF. The CDR3 nucleotides are TGTGCCAGCAGCTTAGTAGGATCCCTCCACTTT. Together with reference TRBV7-2 and TRBJ1-6, the CDR3 gives the full variable domain: GAGVSQSPSNKVTEKGKDVELRCDPISGHTALYWYRQSLGQGLEFLIYFQGNSAPDKSGLPSDRFSAERTGGSVSTLTIQRTQQEDSAVYLCASSLVGSLHFGNGTRLTVT.